The source of this T cell receptor beta chain is a study of draining lymph node invasion in breast cancer (dated by TCRdb to between 2020 and 2021). As for the study more broadly: Histology and cytokeratin immunohistochemistry were used to diagnose nodal metastasis, and EpCAM/CD45 flow cytometry was used to confirm the diagnosis. The separate targeted TCR sequencing covered lymph nodes from five patients, with primary tumors sequenced for three of those patients. From every patient, the primary tumor plus matched non-invaded and tumor-invaded tumor-draining lymph nodes were collected, and both Treg and Tconv subsets were profiled. In a separate targeted assay, sorted memory regulatory T cells and memory conventional CD4 T cells were compared across breast cancer tissues by bulk TCR-beta CDR3 sequencing. What the work shows at the level of the full study, not this receptor alone: Roughly 13-22% of Treg TCRs were shared with Tconvs per tissue, interpreted as suggesting peripheral Treg induction. Tracking the tumor top-100 clones was possible in just a couple of patients. In the targeted TCR-seq data, Tregs appeared to be more clonally expanded than Tconvs in all tissues, and lower diversity was found for both subsets in tumor than in lymph nodes. TCRs shared between Treg and Tconv subsets were regarded as suggestive, but not proof, of a common clonal origin. The data could not resolve whether Treg conversion took place in a given organ or whether converted Tregs recirculated between nodes and tumor. Some of the top 100 tumor clones were detected in invaded and non-invaded nodes, and this detection was taken to suggest recirculation between tumor and draining nodes.

Memory regulatory T cells were isolated by sorting for CD4+ CD45RA- CD25high cells. Tumor-draining lymph nodes were classified as non-invaded or invaded according to absence or presence of metastatic tumor cells. Before staining and sorting, T cells were pre-enriched using a Miltenyi Pan T Cell isolation kit. Immunohistochemistry for estrogen receptor, progesterone receptor, HER2 and Ki-67 was used to characterize primary tumors. Within a few hours after surgery, the fresh surgical tissue was processed by cutting it into small fragments. The tissue fragments were enzymatically digested with Liberase TL plus DNase for 20 to 25 minutes and then passed through a 40-micrometer strainer. After DAPI live/dead staining, cells were sorted on a BD FACS Aria II, reaching about 97-99% purity. Sorted cells were lysed in TCL buffer, and RNA was purified with a Norgen Single Cell RNA purification kit including DNase treatment.

The germline V gene (reference sequence) gives CDR1 as SGHKS and CDR2 as YYEKEE. Its CDR3 holds 13 amino acids, cysteine through phenylalanine. This entry keeps only the CDR3 DNA: 39 bases, framed from base 1. V was cut back by 4 bases and J by 5 bases, leaving a gap of 12 bases between them. Library preparation used bulk RNA-seq. These reads were obtained on an Illumina HiSeq 2500. From the authors' description of their analysis: For the separate targeted TCR-seq dataset, CDR3 sequences were extracted and quantified from raw reads using MiXCR version 2.1.5 with default parameters. In the separate targeted TCR-seq dataset, TCR-beta clones were defined by the combination of V gene, J gene and CDR3 sequence. For the separate targeted TCR-seq dataset, clones with fewer than three counts were filtered out, after which only the 90% most strongly expressed clones in each sample were kept. In the separate targeted TCR-seq dataset, Treg-Tconv overlap was computed as shared clones divided by total Treg clones per tissue, times 100. In TCRdb, the public reads were trimmed at Q25 with fastp and aligned with MiXCR, with productive beta chains retained. Every distinct CDR3 protein forms one entry, paired with its most common genes and DNA. Clone size and V and J calls follow TCRdb, not the original study. The sample records 2,500 to 4,000 distinct CDR3 sequences, approximately 52% of which are singletons. The top ten clonotypes cover roughly 3.1% of the sample.

Only a few counts were recorded for this clonotype. Its recognized antigen is unknown. The input lacks base qualities; no much larger clone sits a single base away. This TCR was sampled from a female donor with luminal breast cancer. The chain is made from TRBV5-5 and TRBJ2-5, with the D gene uncertain. Material for sequencing was sorted memory Tregs from a lymph node. Explained via the paper, the cell subset or site label denotes: CD45RA-negative sorted CD4+ T cells (memory Tconv or effector/memory Treg). In nucleotide form, the sequence is TGTGCCAGCAGCCGATCATTCTTGGAGACCCAGTACTTC. Translated, this gives CASSRSFLETQYF.